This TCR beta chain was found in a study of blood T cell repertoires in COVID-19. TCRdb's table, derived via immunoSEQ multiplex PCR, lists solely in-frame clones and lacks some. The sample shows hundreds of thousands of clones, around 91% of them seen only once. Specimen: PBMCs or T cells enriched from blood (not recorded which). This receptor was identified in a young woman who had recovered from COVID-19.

CDR3 loop: CASQAGSAGQDEQYF. The CDR3 DNA reads TGTGCCAGCCAGGCAGGGTCGGCAGGGCAGGACGAGCAGTACTTC. The J gene is TRBJ2-7, the V gene TRBV28; perhaps TRBD1 as D (5 bases). The CDR3 is 15 residues long. Per the germline V gene, CDR1 is MDHEN and CDR2 is SYDVKM. Trimming took 8 bases from V and 5 from J, leaving 22 bases between them.